One and the same sample provided the 18 T cell receptor beta chains below, sequenced in a study of cytomegalovirus exposure and HLA in healthy donors (TCRdb year 2017). The library relied on the immunoSEQ multiplex PCR assay. A mixture of 60 forward primers for TCR Vbeta segments and 13 reverse primers for TCR Jbeta segments was used in the multiplex PCR. Drawn from immuneACCESS, this table holds only the in-frame rearrangements with V and J called that TCRdb kept. Clones are partly lost; checked studies trace under half to an unresolved V gene and leave the rest unexplained. A total of about 76,000 clones appear in this sample, just over 70% of them only once. The ten largest clones take up 4% to 5% of the sample. Sequencing used PBMCs. All receptors derive from a man between 60 and 75 years old in good health and CMV-seropositive.

This sequence joins TRBV25-1 and TRBJ1-6; D is perhaps TRBD1 (6 bases). Deletions cut 7 bases from V and 4 bases from J, with 11 bases between. The CDR3 has 14 residues. Germline-derived CDR1 and CDR2 are MGHDK and SYGVNS. CDR3 in DNA: TGTGCCAGCACAGGGGACCCTTATAATTCACCCCTCCACTTT. Amino acids: CASTGDPYNSPLHF.

This clone showed up just a few times. The DNA for the CDR3 is TGTGCCAGTAGTATTCGGGTAGATCAGCCCCAGCATTTT. Amino acids: CASSIRVDQPQHF. The chain recombines TRBV19 with TRBJ1-5; D gene unclear. The CDR3 contains 13 residues. V was shortened by 3 bases and J by 5 bases, with 8 bases between the two germline ends. The germline V gene has CDR1 LNHDA and CDR2 SQIVND (reference sequence).

The V and J genes are TRBV9 and TRBJ2-3; D gene unclear. Per the germline V gene, CDR1 is SGDLS and CDR2 is YYNGEE. V was pared by 4 bases and J by 4 bases, with 7 bases between. There are 12 residues in the CDR3. The CDR3 is CASSPQADTQYF. The CDR3 nucleotides read TGTGCCAGCAGCCCCCAGGCAGATACGCAGTATTTT.

The chain has TRBV19 and TRBJ2-1, with TRBD2 matching over 10 bases. The CDR3 consists of 16 residues. The V gene end was trimmed by 5 bases and the J gene end by 3 bases; junction bases not matched to a gene: 7. From germline, CDR1 is LNHDA and CDR2 SQIVND (reference sequence). DNA for the CDR3: TGTGCCAGTAGTGGGAGACTAGCGGGCAGCTACAATGAGCAGTTCTTC. Translated: CASSGRLAGSYNEQFF.

This sequence joins TRBV5-5 and TRBJ2-3; D may be TRBD2 (6 bases). This CDR3 is built from 16 residues. From germline, CDR1 is SGHKS and CDR2 YYEKEE (reference sequence). V lost 0 bases and J 3 bases, leaving 14 bases between the germline ends. DNA of the CDR3: TGTGCCAGCAGCTTGGGGGTAGCGGATATTACAGATACGCAGTATTTT. Protein: CASSLGVADITDTQYF.

This clone came up a few times. The DNA of the CDR3 is TGTGCCAGCAGATCGACGCCAGGGGGCGGTCAGCCCCAGCATTTT. Its protein product is CASRSTPGGGQPQHF. This chain uses TRBV6-6 with TRBJ1-5; 8 nucleotides match TRBD1. CDR3 length: 15 residues. Trimming removed 6 bases from V and 6 bases from J; junction bases left unmatched: 10. Germline CDR1 MNHNY, CDR2 SVGAGI (reference sequence).

Here the CDR3 reads CASSLPDTYEQYF. CDR3 sequence (DNA): TGTGCCAGCTCACTCCCGGACACCTACGAGCAGTACTTC. The chain joins TRBV18 to TRBJ2-7; tentative D call: TRBD1 (5 bases). Per the germline V gene, CDR1 is KGHSH and CDR2 is LQKENI. V was shortened by 4 bases and J by 2 bases, with 9 bases between the two germline ends. CDR3 length: 13 residues.

The J gene is TRBJ2-7, the V gene TRBV6-5, with 11 bases identical to TRBD1. CDR1 MNHEY and CDR2 SVGAGI come from the germline V gene. The CDR3 sequence is 14 residues long. The V and J ends lost 5 bases and 2 bases, in that order; junction bases with no gene match: 2. The CDR3 reads CASSTGQGAYEQYF. The DNA of the CDR3 is TGTGCCAGCAGTACGGGACAGGGGGCCTACGAGCAGTACTTC.

This clone was seen only once. The chain is built from TRBV30 and TRBJ2-2, with TRBD1 matching over 10 bases. Germline CDR1 is GTSNPN and CDR2 is SVGIG (reference sequence). Trimming cost V 2 bases and J 7 bases; bases outside gene matches: 4. This CDR3 spans 14 amino acids. The CDR3 sequence is CAWSMDRGIGELFF. Written as DNA, the CDR3 is TGTGCCTGGAGTATGGACAGGGGGATCGGGGAGCTGTTTTTT.

This clone was seen just once. The chain recombines TRBV29-1 with TRBJ2-7, with 11 nucleotides matching TRBD2. Germline lookup yields CDR1 SQVTM and CDR2 ANQGSEA. J was trimmed by 4 bases and V by 6 bases; bases with no gene match: 8. The CDR3 is 14 amino acids. Written as DNA, the CDR3 is TGCAGCGTGATACTAGCGGGAGTAGGTTACGAGCAGTACTTC. Amino acid sequence: CSVILAGVGYEQYF.

CDR3 DNA sequence: TGTGCCAGCAGCTCGCGACCGTGGAGGGACTATGGCTACACCTTC. This gives the protein CASSSRPWRDYGYTF. The chain couples TRBV7-6 to TRBJ1-2; D uncertain. CDR3 length: 15 amino acids. Germline-derived CDR1 and CDR2 are SGHVS and FNYEAQ. The V end was cut by 4 bases, the J end by 3 bases, with 15 bases between.

The table lists this clone with a few counts. V gene TRBV2 combines with J gene TRBJ2-1; the match to TRBD1 covers 9 bases. Looked up from germline, CDR1 is SNHLY and CDR2 is FYNNEI. The ends lost 6 bases at V and 4 bases at J; junction bases unmatched: 7. This CDR3 spans 15 amino acids. CDR3: CASRLQGAGYNEQFF. The CDR3 DNA follows: TGTGCCAGCAGGCTACAGGGGGCGGGTTACAATGAGCAGTTCTTC.

The chain recombines TRBV19 with TRBJ1-1, with TRBD1 matching over 7 bases. J was trimmed by 2 bases and V by 8 bases; bases with no gene match: 8. Germline V lookup: CDR1 LNHDA, CDR2 SQIVND (reference sequence). This CDR3 has 14 residues. The CDR3 loop reads CASALTGYNTEAFF. The CDR3 DNA reads as TGTGCCAGTGCCTTGACAGGGTATAACACTGAAGCTTTCTTT.

The V gene is TRBV28, the J gene TRBJ2-7, with TRBD1 matching over 10 bases. The CDR3 covers 16 residues. CDR1 is MDHEN and CDR2 is SYDVKM in the germline V gene. The V gene end was trimmed by 6 bases and the J gene end by 4 bases; junction bases not matched to a gene: 12. The CDR3 DNA sequence: TGTGCCAGCAGCCCTGTACCCGGGACAGGGGCATACGAGCAGTACTTC. It specifies CASSPVPGTGAYEQYF. Together with reference TRBV28 and TRBJ2-7, the CDR3 gives the full variable domain: DVKVTQSSRYLVKRTGEKVFLECVQDMDHENMFWYRQDPGLGLRLIYFSYDVKMKEKGDIPEGYSVSREKKERFSLILESASTNQTSMYLCASSPVPGTGAYEQYFGPGTRLTVT.

The rearrangement uses TRBV5-1 and TRBJ1-4; 9 nucleotides match TRBD1. J gave up 4 bases and V 4 bases, and 5 bases lay outside the gene matches. Germline-derived CDR1 and CDR2 are SGHRS and YFSETQ. This CDR3 region has 15 residues. The CDR3 DNA is TGCGCCAGCAGCGCTGGGGACAGGGATAATGAAAAACTGTTTTTT. Encoded protein: CASSAGDRDNEKLFF.

The rearrangement joins TRBV7-9 to TRBJ2-7, with 7 bases identical to TRBD1. With 8 bases clipped from V and 2 bases from J, the junction kept 6 bases outside the gene matches. Germline assignment: CDR1 SEHNR and CDR2 FQNEAQ (reference sequence). The CDR3 length is 13 residues. CDR3 amino acids: CASALTGTYEQYF. CDR3 DNA: TGTGCCAGCGCATTGACAGGGACCTACGAGCAGTACTTC.

V gene TRBV25-1 combines with J gene TRBJ1-1; TRBD1 is a possible D gene (6 bases). Germline CDR1 is MGHDK and CDR2 is SYGVNS. This CDR3 has 14 amino acids. Trimming shortened V by 9 bases and J by 1 base, and 15 bases separated the two germline ends. CDR3 sequence (DNA): TGTGCCAGGGGGGGGGCCATGGAGAACACTGAAGCTTTCTTT. This translates into CARGGAMENTEAFF.

A single count supports this clone. The chain is built from TRBV4-1 and TRBJ2-1, with no clear D. Germline CDR1 MGHRA, CDR2 YSYEKL. There are 15 residues in the CDR3. V was pared by 0 bases and J by 4 bases, with 10 bases between. The CDR3 reads CASSQDLRDYNEQFF. CDR3 bases: TGCGCCAGCAGCCAAGATCTTCGCGATTACAATGAGCAGTTCTTC.